Listed below are T cell receptor beta chains from one sample, sequenced in a study of blood T cell repertoires in COVID-19. The assay was immunoSEQ multiplex PCR, and TCRdb's table has in-frame clones only and misses some. The data contain about 35,000 clones, around 80% of them singletons. Sequenced sample: peripheral blood. These receptors were obtained from a man older than 75 with active or convalescent COVID-19. Each CDR3 is given with its conserved first and last residue. Each record gives: V gene, D gene, J gene, clone size, CDR3 DNA, CDR3 protein. The D gene is left open where the match is weak. Not every row has a clone size; where given, it reads once, few, many or a size class.

TRBV7-6	.	TRBJ2-5	.	TGTGCCAGCAGCCCCGGTGGAGGGCCGTCCGAGACCCAGTACTTC	CASSPGGGPSETQYF
TRBV5-1	.	TRBJ2-7	.	TGCGCCAGCAGCACTAACACCGGGACTTACGAGCAGTACTTC	CASSTNTGTYEQYF
TRBV5-6	TRBD1	TRBJ2-2	.	TGTGCCAGCAGCTTGGACAGGGGGGTTTTTAACACCGGGGAGCTGTTTTTT	CASSLDRGVFNTGELFF
TRBV7-6	TRBD1	TRBJ1-5	few	TGTGCCAGCAGCTTATTCGTGGCGGACAGGGCGACGAGTCAGCCCCAGCATTTT	CASSLFVADRATSQPQHF
TRBV11-3	.	TRBJ2-3	.	TGTGCCAGCCAGACCGACAGCAGCACAGATACGCAGTATTTT	CASQTDSSTDTQYF
TRBV11-2	.	TRBJ2-1	once	TGTGCCAGCAGCTTAGCGACTTTTGAGCAGTTCTTC	CASSLATFEQFF
TRBV20-1	.	TRBJ2-7	few	TGCAGTGCTAGTCTAGTAAGGGAGCAGTACTTC	CSASLVREQYF
TRBV21-1	.	TRBJ1-2	.	TGTGCCAGCAGCCTGGACGGGGATGGCTACACCTTC	CASSLDGDGYTF
TRBV5-4	.	TRBJ1-4	.	TGTGCCAGCAGTTTCATGCCCGCAGCAACTAATGAAAAACTGTTTTTT	CASSFMPAATNEKLFF
TRBV28	TRBD2	TRBJ2-1	.	TGTGCCAGCAGTTTAGCTAGCGGGATTATCTTTGGCGATGAGCAGTTCTTC	CASSLASGIIFGDEQFF
TRBV5-6	.	TRBJ2-7	.	TGTGCCAGCAGCTCGGAGGGAAACTCCTACGAGCAGTACTTC	CASSSEGNSYEQYF
TRBV4-2	TRBD2	TRBJ2-5	.	TGTGCCAGCAGCCAAGAACTAGCGGGAGGAGGAGAGACCCAGTACTTC	CASSQELAGGGETQYF
TRBV12-3/TRBV12-4	TRBD1	TRBJ1-2	.	TGTGCCAGCAGTTTACAGGGGGGCTATGGCTACACCTTC	CASSLQGGYGYTF
TRBV2	.	TRBJ2-3	.	TGTGCCAGCAGTGGGGAAACAGGGAAAAGCACAGATACGCAGTATTTT	CASSGETGKSTDTQYF
TRBV11-2	TRBD2	TRBJ2-2	few	TGTGCCAGCAGCCGGAGCGGGGCGAACACCGGGGAGCTGTTTTTT	CASSRSGANTGELFF
TRBV7-8	TRBD1	TRBJ2-2	.	TGTGCCAGCAGCTCGACAGGGCCCACCGGGGAGCTGTTTTTT	CASSSTGPTGELFF
TRBV6-4	TRBD1	TRBJ1-5	.	TGTGCCAGCAGTGACGCTCTCGGGACAGTCACGAATAGCAATCAGCCCCAGCATTTT	CASSDALGTVTNSNQPQHF
TRBV9	.	TRBJ2-7	.	TGTGCCAGCAGCGTAGTGGGGGCAGGGTCCGGCGAGCAGTACTTC	CASSVVGAGSGEQYF
TRBV5-1	.	TRBJ1-2	.	TGCGCCCGCAGCTGGGGGGGGCCCGGGCAAGGCTACACCTTC	CARSWGGPGQGYTF
TRBV25-1	.	TRBJ1-1	.	TGTGCCAGCAGTGAACCGGGGGATGGCACTGAAGCTTTCTTT	CASSEPGDGTEAFF
TRBV5-1	.	TRBJ1-5	many	TGCGCCAGCAGCTTGGCCGGTAATCAGCCCCAGCATTTT	CASSLAGNQPQHF
TRBV5-6	TRBD1	TRBJ2-7	.	TGTGCCAGCAGCTTGGCGAGGGGGCTTCGGGACGAGCAGTACTTC	CASSLARGLRDEQYF
TRBV6-2/TRBV6-3	.	TRBJ2-2	.	TGTGCCAGCAGCCTCATAGTGGACACCGGGGAGCTGTTTTTT	CASSLIVDTGELFF
TRBV5-8	TRBD2	TRBJ2-7	.	TGTGCCAGCAGCCCGGGACTAGTCGGCCACGAGCAGTACTTC	CASSPGLVGHEQYF
TRBV5-4	TRBD1	TRBJ1-4	once	TGTGCCAGCAGCTTAATAGGACAGGGGAATGAAAAACTGTTTTTT	CASSLIGQGNEKLFF
TRBV28	.	TRBJ1-3	once	TGTGCCAGCAGTGAAGGACTCTCCTCTGGAAACACCATATATTTT	CASSEGLSSGNTIYF
TRBV18	.	TRBJ1-2	.	TGTGCCAGCTCACCACCGACATTGGGGCCCCGGACAGACCATAATGGCTACACCTTC	CASSPPTLGPRTDHNGYTF
TRBV27	TRBD2	TRBJ2-2	.	TGTGCCAGCGGGCGGGAGGGCCACCGGTGGAACACCGGGGAGCTGTTTTTT	CASGREGHRWNTGELFF
TRBV5-4	TRBD1	TRBJ1-3	.	TGTGCCAGCAGCAGGGACAGGGCTTCCTCTGGAAACACCATATATTTT	CASSRDRASSGNTIYF
TRBV5-8	.	TRBJ2-7	.	TGTGCCAGCAGTTTCGACAAGCCCTACGAGCAGTACTTC	CASSFDKPYEQYF
TRBV24-1	TRBD1	TRBJ2-2	.	TGTGCCACCCGGGACAGGGGGGACACCGGGGAGCTGTTTTTT	CATRDRGDTGELFF
TRBV19	.	TRBJ2-1	.	TGTGCCACTAGGGGCTCCTATGAGCAGTTCTTC	CATRGSYEQFF
TRBV6-5	.	TRBJ2-1	.	TGTGCCAGCAGTAGAACACCAAATGAGCAGTTCTTC	CASSRTPNEQFF
TRBV5-1	.	TRBJ1-2	.	TGCGCCAGCAGCTTGAATCAGGGCTATGGCTACACCTTC	CASSLNQGYGYTF
TRBV29-1	TRBD1	TRBJ1-3	once	TGCAGCGTTGAGACAGGGGAGGAAAACACCATATATTTT	CSVETGEENTIYF
TRBV18	.	TRBJ2-7	.	TGTGCCAGCTCACCACAGCGGGCCCGATCTTACGAGCAGTACTTC	CASSPQRARSYEQYF
TRBV6-5	.	TRBJ1-2	.	TGTGCCAGCAGTTACATCCGACGGCCGGGGAACTATGGCTACACCTTC	CASSYIRRPGNYGYTF